This T cell receptor beta chain was retrieved from a study of cytomegalovirus exposure and HLA in healthy donors. As for the study in general: A prior study identified roughly 110 million unique TCR beta sequences from roughly 180 million T cells. Findings and limits, study-wide: Rare sequences made up most TCRs, while some public TCRs were found in many donors.

The PCR used 60 Vbeta and 13 Jbeta primers. Sequencing used immunoSEQ multiplex PCR; TCRdb keeps in-frame clones, though not all of them. Seen here are fewer than 90,000 clones, about 70% observed once, and the top ten hold roughly 7.6%. CDR1 MDHEN and CDR2 SYDVKM come from the germline V gene. Trimming at V came to 8 bases and at J to 1 base, leaving 5 bases not matched to a gene. CDR3 size: 13 residues. With regard to this clone: Antigen: not known.

This chain links TRBV28 with TRBJ2-7, with 7 positions matching TRBD1. This clonotype originated in a man between 35 and 55 years old in good health and CMV-seropositive. Sequenced input: PBMCs. The CDR3 is CASVSGQSYEQYF. CDR3 in DNA: TGTGCCAGCGTGTCGGGACAGTCCTACGAGCAGTACTTC. Full variable domain (rest looked up from reference TRBV28 and TRBJ2-7): DVKVTQSSRYLVKRTGEKVFLECVQDMDHENMFWYRQDPGLGLRLIYFSYDVKMKEKGDIPEGYSVSREKKERFSLILESASTNQTSMYLCASVSGQSYEQYFGPGTRLTVT.